These 3 T cell receptor beta chains originate from one sample sequenced in a study of beta chain features in type 1 diabetes. The sequenced template was cDNA made from the entire isolated RNA. Clones were read by immunoSEQ multiplex PCR, and TCRdb kept only the in-frame ones, dropping some. The data contain around 450,000 clones, over 9.5% of them singletons. The sequenced sample consisted of naive CD4+ T cells from blood. These receptors came from a woman aged 18-29 years in good health.

This clone was seen a few times. The chain carries TRBV5-6 and TRBJ2-1; D ambiguous. This CDR3 has 12 amino acids. CDR1 SGHDT and CDR2 YYEEEE come from the germline V gene. The V end was cut by 1 base, the J end by 8 bases, with 7 bases between. In nucleotides, the CDR3 is TGTGCCAGCAGCTTGTTTAGGGATGAGCAGTTCTTC. This codes for CASSLFRDEQFF. The whole variable domain, remainder taken from reference TRBV5-6 and TRBJ2-1, is DAGVTQSPTHLIKTRGQQVTLRCSPKSGHDTVSWYQQALGQGPQFIFQYYEEEERQRGNFPDRFSGHQFPNYSSELNVNALLLGDSALYLCASSLFRDEQFFGPGTRLTVL.

This clone has a handful of counts. The chain employs TRBV7-2 and TRBJ1-1, with D perhaps TRBD1 (6 bases). The CDR3 runs to 14 residues. V lost 5 bases and J 4 bases, leaving 14 bases between the germline ends. CDR1 is SGHTA, CDR2 FQGNSA, per germline. CDR3 DNA: TGTGCCAGCAGCACCCAAACAGGGCCCACTGAAGCTTTCTTT. This translates into CASSTQTGPTEAFF.

This rearrangement joins TRBV9 to TRBJ1-3; perhaps TRBD1 as D (5 bases). V shed 0 bases and J shed 0 bases, with 10 bases lying between them. CDR1 is SGDLS, CDR2 YYNGEE, per germline. The CDR3 is made up of 16 amino acids. CDR3 sequence: CASSVALRDSGNTIYF. The DNA for the CDR3 is TGTGCCAGCAGCGTAGCCCTCAGGGACTCTGGAAACACCATATATTTT.